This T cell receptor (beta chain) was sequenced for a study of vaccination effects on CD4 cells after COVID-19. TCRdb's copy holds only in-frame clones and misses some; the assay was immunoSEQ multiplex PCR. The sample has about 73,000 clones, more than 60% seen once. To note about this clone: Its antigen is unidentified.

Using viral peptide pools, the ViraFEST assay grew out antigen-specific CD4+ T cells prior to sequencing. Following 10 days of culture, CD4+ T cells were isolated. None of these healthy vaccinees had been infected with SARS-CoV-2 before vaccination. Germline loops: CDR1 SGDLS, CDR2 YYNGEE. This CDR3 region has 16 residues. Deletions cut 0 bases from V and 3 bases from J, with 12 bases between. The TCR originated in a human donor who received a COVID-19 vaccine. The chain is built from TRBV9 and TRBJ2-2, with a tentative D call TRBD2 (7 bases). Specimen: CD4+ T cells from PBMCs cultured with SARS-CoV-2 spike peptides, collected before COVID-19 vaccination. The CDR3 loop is CASSVVGGRDTGELFF. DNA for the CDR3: TGTGCCAGCAGCGTAGTCGGGGGGCGAGACACCGGGGAGCTGTTTTTT.